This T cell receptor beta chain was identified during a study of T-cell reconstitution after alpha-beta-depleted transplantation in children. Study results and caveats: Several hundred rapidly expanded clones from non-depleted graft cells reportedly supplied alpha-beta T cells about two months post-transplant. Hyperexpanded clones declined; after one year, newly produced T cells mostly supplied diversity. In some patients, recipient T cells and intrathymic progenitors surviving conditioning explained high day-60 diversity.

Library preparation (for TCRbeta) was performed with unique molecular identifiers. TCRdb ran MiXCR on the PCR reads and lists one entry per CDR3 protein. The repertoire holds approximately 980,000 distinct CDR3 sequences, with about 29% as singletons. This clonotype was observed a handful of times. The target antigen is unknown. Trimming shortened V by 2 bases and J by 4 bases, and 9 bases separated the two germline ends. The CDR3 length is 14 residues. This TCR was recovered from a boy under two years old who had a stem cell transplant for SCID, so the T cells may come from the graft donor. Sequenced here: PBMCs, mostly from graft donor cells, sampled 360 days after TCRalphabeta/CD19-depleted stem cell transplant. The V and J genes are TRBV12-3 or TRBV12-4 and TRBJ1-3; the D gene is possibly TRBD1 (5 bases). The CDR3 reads CASSLTRDGNTIYF. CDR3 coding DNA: TGTGCCAGCAGTTTAACCAGGGACGGAAACACCATATATTTT.